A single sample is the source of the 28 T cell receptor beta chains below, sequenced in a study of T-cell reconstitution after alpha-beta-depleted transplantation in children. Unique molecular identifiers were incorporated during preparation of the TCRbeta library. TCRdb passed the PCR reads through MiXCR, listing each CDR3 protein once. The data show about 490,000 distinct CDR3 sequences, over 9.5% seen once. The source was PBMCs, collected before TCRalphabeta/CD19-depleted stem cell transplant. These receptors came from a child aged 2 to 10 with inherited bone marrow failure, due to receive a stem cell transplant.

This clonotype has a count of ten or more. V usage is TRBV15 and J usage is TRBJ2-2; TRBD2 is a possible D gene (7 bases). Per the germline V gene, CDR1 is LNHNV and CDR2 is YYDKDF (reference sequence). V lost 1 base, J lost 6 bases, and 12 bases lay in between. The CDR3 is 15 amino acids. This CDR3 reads CATSRVGGGAGELFF. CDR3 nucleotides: TGTGCCACCAGCAGAGTGGGAGGGGGAGCCGGGGAGCTGTTTTTT.

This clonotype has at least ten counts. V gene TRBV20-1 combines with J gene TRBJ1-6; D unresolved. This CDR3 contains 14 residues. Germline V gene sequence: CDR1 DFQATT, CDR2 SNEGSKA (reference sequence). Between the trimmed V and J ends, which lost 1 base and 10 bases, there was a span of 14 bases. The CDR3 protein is CSARVFGSGSPLHF. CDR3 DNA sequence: TGCAGTGCTAGAGTTTTCGGGTCTGGGTCACCCCTCCACTTT.

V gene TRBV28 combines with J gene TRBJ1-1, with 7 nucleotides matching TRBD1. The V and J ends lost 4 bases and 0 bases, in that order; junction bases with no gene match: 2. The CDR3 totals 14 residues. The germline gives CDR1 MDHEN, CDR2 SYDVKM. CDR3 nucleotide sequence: TGTGCCAGCAGTTCGACAGGGATGAACACTGAAGCTTTCTTT. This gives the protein CASSSTGMNTEAFF. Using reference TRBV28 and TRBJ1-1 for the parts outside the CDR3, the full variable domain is DVKVTQSSRYLVKRTGEKVFLECVQDMDHENMFWYRQDPGLGLRLIYFSYDVKMKEKGDIPEGYSVSREKKERFSLILESASTNQTSMYLCASSSTGMNTEAFFGQGTRLTVV.

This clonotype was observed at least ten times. CDR3 bases: TGTGCCAGCAGAGGATGGACACTCTTGTCGGGGGCCGGGGAGCTGTTTTTT. Protein sequence: CASRGWTLLSGAGELFF. This sequence joins TRBV28 and TRBJ2-2; weak D call: TRBD2 (6 bases). Per germline, CDR1 MDHEN and CDR2 SYDVKM. V lost 6 bases and J lost 6, with 23 bases in between. The CDR3 sequence is 17 residues long. The whole variable domain, remainder taken from reference TRBV28 and TRBJ2-2, is DVKVTQSSRYLVKRTGEKVFLECVQDMDHENMFWYRQDPGLGLRLIYFSYDVKMKEKGDIPEGYSVSREKKERFSLILESASTNQTSMYLCASRGWTLLSGAGELFFGEGSRLTVL.

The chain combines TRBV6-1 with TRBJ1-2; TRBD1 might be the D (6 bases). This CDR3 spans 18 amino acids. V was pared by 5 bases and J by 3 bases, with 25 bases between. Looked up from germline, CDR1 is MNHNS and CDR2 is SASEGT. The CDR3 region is CASSPSVRGPGGDYGYTF. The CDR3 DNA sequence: TGTGCCAGCAGTCCCTCTGTCAGGGGTCCCGGGGGGGACTATGGCTACACCTTC.

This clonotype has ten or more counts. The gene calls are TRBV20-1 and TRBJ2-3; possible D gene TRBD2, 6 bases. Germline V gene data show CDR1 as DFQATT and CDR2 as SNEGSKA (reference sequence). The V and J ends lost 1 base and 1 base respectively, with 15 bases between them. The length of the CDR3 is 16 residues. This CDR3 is CSARGLRGGGTDTQYF. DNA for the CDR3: TGCAGTGCTAGAGGCCTAAGGGGAGGAGGCACAGATACGCAGTATTTT.

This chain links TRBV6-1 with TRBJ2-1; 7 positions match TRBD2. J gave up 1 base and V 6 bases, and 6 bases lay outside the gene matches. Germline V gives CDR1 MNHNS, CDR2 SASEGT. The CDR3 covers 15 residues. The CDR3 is CASRTSGESYNEQFF. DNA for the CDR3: TGTGCCAGCAGAACGAGCGGGGAGTCCTACAATGAGCAGTTCTTC.

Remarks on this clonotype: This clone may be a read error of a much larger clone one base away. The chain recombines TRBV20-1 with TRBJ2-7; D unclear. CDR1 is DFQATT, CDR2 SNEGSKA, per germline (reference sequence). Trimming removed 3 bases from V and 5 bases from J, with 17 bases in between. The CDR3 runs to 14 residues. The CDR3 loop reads CSARIQCGLDEQYF. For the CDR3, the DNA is TGCAGTGCTAGGATTCAGTGCGGCCTTGACGAGCAGTACTTC.

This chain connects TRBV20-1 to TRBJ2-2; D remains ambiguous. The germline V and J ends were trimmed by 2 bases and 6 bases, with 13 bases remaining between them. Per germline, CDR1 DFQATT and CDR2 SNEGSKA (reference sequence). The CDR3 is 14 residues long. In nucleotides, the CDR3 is TGCAGTGCTAGACCCCCCGCCATCGCCGGGGAGCTGTTTTTT. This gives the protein CSARPPAIAGELFF.

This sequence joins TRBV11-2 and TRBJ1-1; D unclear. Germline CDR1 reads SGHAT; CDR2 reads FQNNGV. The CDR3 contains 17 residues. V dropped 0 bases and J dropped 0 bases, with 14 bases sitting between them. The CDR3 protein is CASSLDSRALMNTEAFF. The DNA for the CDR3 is TGTGCCAGCAGCTTAGATAGTAGAGCTCTCATGAACACTGAAGCTTTCTTT.

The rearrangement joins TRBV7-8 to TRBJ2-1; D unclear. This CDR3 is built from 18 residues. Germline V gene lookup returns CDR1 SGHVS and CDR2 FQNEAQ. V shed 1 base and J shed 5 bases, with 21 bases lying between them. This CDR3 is CASSLESPFDETDNEQFF. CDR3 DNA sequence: TGTGCCAGCAGCTTAGAGTCGCCCTTCGACGAAACCGACAATGAGCAGTTCTTC.

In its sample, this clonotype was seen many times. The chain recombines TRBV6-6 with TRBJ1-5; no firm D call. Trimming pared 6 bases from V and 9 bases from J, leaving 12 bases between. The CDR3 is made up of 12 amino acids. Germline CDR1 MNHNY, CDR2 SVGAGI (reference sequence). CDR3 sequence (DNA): TGTGCCAGCAGCCAGGAGGTTTGGCCCCAGCATTTT. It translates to CASSQEVWPQHF.

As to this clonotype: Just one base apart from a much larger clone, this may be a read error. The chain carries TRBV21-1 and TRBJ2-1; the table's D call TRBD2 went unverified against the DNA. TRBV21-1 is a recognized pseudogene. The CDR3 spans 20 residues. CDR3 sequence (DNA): TGTGCCAGCATCACTTGGGCAGGCTGGGGACCAGCGGGAGTGTTGGATGAGCAGTTCTTC. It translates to CASITWAGWGPAGVLDEQFF.

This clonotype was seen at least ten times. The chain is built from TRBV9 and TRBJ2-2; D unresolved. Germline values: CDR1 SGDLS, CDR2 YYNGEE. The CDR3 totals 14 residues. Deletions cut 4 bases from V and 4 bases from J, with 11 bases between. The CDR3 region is CASSSVPPTGELFF. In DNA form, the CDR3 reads TGTGCCAGCAGCTCTGTCCCCCCCACCGGGGAGCTGTTTTTT.

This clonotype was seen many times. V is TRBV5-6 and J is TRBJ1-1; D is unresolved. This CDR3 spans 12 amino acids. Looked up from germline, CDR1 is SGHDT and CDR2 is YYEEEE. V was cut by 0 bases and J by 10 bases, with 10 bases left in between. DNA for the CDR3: TGTGCCAGCAGCTTGGCGGGGAAGCGAGCTTTCTTT. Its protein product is CASSLAGKRAFF.

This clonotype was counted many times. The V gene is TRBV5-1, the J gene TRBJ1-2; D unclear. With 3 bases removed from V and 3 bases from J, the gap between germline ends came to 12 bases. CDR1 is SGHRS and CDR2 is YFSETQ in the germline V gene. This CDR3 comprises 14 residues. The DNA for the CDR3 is TGCGCCAGCAGCTACCTGTCCTTCGACTATGGCTACACCTTC. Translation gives CASSYLSFDYGYTF.

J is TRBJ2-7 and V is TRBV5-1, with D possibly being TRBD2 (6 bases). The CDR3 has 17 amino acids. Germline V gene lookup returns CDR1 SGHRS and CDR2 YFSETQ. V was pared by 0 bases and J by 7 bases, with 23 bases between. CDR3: CASSLEVSSSEMGEQYF. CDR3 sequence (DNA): TGCGCCAGCAGCTTGGAGGTTTCGTCTAGCGAGATGGGAGAGCAGTACTTC. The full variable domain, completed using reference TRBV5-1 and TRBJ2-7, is KAGVTQTPRYLIKTRGQQVTLSCSPISGHRSVSWYQQTPGQGLQFLFEYFSETQRNKGNFPGRFSGRQFSNSRSEMNVSTLELGDSALYLCASSLEVSSSEMGEQYFGPGTRLTVT.

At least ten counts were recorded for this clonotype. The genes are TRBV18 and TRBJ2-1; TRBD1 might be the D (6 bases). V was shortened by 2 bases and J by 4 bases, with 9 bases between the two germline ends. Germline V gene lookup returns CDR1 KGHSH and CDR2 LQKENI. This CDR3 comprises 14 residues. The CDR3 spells CASSPGQYYNEQFF. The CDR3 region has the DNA TGTGCCAGCTCACCAGGACAGTATTACAATGAGCAGTTCTTC. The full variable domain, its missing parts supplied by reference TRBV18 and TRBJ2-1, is NAGVMQNPRHLVRRRGQEARLRCSPMKGHSHVYWYRQLPEEGLKFMVYLQKENIIDESGMPKERFSAEFPKEGPSILRIQQVVRGDSAAYFCASSPGQYYNEQFFGPGTRLTVL.

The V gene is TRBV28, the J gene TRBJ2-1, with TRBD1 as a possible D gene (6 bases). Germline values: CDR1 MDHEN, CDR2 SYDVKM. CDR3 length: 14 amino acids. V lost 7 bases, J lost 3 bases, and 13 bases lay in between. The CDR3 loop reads CASTQSRGYNEQFF. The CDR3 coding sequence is TGTGCCAGCACTCAGAGCAGGGGCTACAATGAGCAGTTCTTC.

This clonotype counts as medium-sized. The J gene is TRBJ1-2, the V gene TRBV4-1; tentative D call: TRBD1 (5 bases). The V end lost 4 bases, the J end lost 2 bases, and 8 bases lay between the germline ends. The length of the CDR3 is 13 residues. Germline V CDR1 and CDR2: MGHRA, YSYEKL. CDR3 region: CASSPGLNYGYTF. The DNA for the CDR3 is TGCGCCAGCAGCCCGGGACTGAACTATGGCTACACCTTC.

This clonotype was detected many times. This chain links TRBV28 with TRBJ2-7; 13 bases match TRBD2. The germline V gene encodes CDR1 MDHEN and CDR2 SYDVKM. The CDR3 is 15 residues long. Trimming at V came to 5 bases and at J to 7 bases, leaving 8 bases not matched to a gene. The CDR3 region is CASSHGLAGDVEQYF. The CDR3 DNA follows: TGTGCCAGCAGTCACGGACTAGCGGGGGATGTGGAGCAGTACTTC. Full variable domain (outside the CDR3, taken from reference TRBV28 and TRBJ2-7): DVKVTQSSRYLVKRTGEKVFLECVQDMDHENMFWYRQDPGLGLRLIYFSYDVKMKEKGDIPEGYSVSREKKERFSLILESASTNQTSMYLCASSHGLAGDVEQYFGPGTRLTVT.

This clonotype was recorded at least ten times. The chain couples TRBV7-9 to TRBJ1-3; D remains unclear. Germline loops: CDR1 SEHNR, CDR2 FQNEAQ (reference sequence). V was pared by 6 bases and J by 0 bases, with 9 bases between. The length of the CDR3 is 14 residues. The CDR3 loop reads CASSKESSGNTIYF. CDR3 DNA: TGTGCCAGCAGTAAGGAGAGCTCTGGAAACACCATATATTTT.

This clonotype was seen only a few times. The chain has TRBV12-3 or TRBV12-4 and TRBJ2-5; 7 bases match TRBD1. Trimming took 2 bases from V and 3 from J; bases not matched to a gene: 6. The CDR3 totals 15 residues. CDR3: CASSLFRGREETQYF. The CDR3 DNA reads TGTGCCAGCAGTTTATTCAGGGGGAGAGAAGAGACCCAGTACTTC.

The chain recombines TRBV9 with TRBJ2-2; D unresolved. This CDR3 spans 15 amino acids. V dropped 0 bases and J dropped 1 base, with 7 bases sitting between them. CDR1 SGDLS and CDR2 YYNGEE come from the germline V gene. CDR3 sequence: CASSVARLNTGELFF. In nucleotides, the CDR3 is TGTGCCAGCAGCGTAGCACGGTTGAACACCGGGGAGCTGTTTTTT.

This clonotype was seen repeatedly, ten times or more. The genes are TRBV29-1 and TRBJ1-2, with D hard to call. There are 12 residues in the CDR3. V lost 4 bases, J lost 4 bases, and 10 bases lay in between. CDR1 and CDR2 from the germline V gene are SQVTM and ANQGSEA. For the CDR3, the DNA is TGCAGCGTTGTTACTCAGTCCTATGGCTACACCTTC. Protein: CSVVTQSYGYTF.

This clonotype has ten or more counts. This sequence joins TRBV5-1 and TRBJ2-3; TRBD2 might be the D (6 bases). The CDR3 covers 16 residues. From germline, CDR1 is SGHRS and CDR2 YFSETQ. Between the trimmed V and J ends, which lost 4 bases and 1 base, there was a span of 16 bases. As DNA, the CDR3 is TGCGCCAGCAGCCGAGCCAGCGGAGGGGGCACAGATACGCAGTATTTT. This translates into CASSRASGGGTDTQYF. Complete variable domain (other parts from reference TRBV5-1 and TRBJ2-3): KAGVTQTPRYLIKTRGQQVTLSCSPISGHRSVSWYQQTPGQGLQFLFEYFSETQRNKGNFPGRFSGRQFSNSRSEMNVSTLELGDSALYLCASSRASGGGTDTQYFGPGTRLTVL.

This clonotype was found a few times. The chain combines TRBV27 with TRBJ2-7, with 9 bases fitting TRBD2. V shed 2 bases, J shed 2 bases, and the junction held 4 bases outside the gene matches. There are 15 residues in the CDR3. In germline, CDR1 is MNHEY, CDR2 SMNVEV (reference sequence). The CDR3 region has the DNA TGTGCCAGCAGTTTAGGGACTAGCACAGCCTACGAGCAGTACTTC. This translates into CASSLGTSTAYEQYF.

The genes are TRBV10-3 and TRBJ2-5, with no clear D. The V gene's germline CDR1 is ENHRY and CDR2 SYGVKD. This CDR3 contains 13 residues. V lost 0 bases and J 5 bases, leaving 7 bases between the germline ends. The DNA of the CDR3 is TGTGCCATCAGTGAGTCCGAGCCTGAGACCCAGTACTTC. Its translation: CAISESEPETQYF.